This TCR beta chain derives from a study of CD8+ T cells in alopecia areata. Study findings and constraints: Normal scalp showed lower clonality than lesional scalp, especially alopecia totalis/universalis. Researchers reported that TCR sharing among patients proved less clear than in mice, possibly HLA-linked.

CD4+ cells belonging to 4 or 5 patients, who were in the biomarker study, were further sorted into CD25+CD127- cells. Collection of lesional scalp punch biopsies and peripheral blood was performed in alopecia areata patients. PBMC-derived CD4+ and CD8+ T cells were sorted. This clone was counted a single time. Its antigen is not identified. V lost 2 bases, J lost 4 bases, and 14 bases lay in between. The CDR3 totals 15 residues. Germline-derived CDR1 and CDR2 are MGHRA and YSYEKL. Extraction of RNA preceded its reverse transcription into cDNA, which served as the sequencing template. Using immunoSEQ multiplex PCR, the repertoire was profiled, and TCRdb retains in-frame clones only, with some absent. The sample consists of 14,000 or so clones, approximately 58% of them appearing once.

Input material: CD4+ Tregs sorted from blood. This clonotype originated in a human donor with alopecia areata. The chain uses TRBV4-1 and TRBJ2-5; D may be TRBD1 (5 bases). Here the CDR3 reads CASSQPLQGSETQYF. The CDR3 nucleotides read TGCGCCAGCAGCCAACCACTCCAGGGATCAGAGACCCAGTACTTC.